This T cell receptor beta chain was sequenced during a study of PD-L1 blockade in urothelial cancer. Study overall: Investigators checked blood 3 weeks (second dose) and 6 weeks after treatment start. Counts from blood samples showed a median of 141,255 T cells.

Per germline, CDR1 GTSNPN and CDR2 SVGIG (reference sequence). Trimming took 1 base from V and 5 from J, leaving 14 bases between them. The CDR3 extends over 14 amino acids. Produced via immunoSEQ multiplex PCR; TCRdb's table is partial and in-frame only. The repertoire holds tens of thousands of clones, with over 70% as singletons. The clonotype was recovered from a man between 65 and 79 years old with urothelial cancer. The chain joins TRBV30 to TRBJ2-5; possible D gene TRBD2, 6 bases. The starting material was PBMCs, obtained around atezolizumab (anti-PD-L1) treatment. CDR3 in amino acids: CAWSAGGNGETQYF. The CDR3 nucleotides are TGTGCCTGGAGTGCTGGGGGGAACGGGGAGACCCAGTACTTC. Full variable domain (remainder filled in from reference TRBV30 and TRBJ2-5): SQTIHQWPATLVQPVGSPLSLECTVEGTSNPNLYWYRQAAGRGLQLLFYSVGIGQISSEVPQNLSASRPQDRQFILSSKKLLLSDSGFYLCAWSAGGNGETQYFGPGTRLLVL.